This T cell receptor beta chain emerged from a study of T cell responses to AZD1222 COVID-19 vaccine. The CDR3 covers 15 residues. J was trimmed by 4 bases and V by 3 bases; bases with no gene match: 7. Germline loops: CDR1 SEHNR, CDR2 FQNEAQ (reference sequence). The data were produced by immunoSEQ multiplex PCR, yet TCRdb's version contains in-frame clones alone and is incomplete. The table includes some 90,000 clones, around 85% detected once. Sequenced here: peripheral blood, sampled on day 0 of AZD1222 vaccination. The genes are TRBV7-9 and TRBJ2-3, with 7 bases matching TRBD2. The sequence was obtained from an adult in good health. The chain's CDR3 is CASSLALAEADTQYF. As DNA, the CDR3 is TGTGCCAGCAGCTTGGCCCTAGCGGAAGCAGATACGCAGTATTTT.